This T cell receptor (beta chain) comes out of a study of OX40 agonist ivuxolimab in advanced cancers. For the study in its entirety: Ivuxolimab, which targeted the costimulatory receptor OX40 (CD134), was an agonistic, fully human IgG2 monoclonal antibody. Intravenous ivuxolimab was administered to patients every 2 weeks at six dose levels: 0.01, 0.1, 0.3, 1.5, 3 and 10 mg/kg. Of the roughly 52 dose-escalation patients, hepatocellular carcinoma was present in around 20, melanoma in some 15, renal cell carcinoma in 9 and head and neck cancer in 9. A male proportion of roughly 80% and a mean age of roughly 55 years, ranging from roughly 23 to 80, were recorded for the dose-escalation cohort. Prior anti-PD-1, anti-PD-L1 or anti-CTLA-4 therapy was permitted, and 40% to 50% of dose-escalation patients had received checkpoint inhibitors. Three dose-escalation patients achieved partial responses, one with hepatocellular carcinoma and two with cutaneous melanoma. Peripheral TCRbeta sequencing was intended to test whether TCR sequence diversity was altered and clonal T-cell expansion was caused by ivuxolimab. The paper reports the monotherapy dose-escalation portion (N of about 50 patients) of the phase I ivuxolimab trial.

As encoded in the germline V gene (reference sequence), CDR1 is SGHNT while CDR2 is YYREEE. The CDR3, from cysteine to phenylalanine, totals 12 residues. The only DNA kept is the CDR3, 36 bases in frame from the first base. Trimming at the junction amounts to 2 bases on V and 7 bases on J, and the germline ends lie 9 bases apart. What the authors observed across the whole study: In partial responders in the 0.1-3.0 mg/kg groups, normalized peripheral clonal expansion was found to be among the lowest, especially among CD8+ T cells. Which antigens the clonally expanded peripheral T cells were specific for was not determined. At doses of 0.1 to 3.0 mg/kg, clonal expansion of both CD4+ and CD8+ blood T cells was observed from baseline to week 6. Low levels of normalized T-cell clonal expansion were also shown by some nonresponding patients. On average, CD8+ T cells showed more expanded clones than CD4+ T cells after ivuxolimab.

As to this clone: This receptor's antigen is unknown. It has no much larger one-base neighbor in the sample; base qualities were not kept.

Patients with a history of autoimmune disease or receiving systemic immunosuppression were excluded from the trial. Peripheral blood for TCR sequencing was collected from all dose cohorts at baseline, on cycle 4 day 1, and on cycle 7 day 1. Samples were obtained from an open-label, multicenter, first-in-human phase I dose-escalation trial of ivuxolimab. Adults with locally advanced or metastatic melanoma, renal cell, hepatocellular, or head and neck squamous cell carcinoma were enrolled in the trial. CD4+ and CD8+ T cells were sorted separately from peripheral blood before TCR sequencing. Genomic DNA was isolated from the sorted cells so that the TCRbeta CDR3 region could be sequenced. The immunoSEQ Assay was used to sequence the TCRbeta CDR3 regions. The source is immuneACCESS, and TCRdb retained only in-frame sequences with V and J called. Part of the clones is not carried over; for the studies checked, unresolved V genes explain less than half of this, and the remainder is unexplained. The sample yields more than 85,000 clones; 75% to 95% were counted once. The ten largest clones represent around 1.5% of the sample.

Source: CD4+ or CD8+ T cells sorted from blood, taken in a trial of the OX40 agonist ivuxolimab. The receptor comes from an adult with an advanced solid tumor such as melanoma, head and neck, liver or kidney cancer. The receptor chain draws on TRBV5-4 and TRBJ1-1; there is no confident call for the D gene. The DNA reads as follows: TGTGCCAGCAGCTTTGGCGACGGTGAAGCTTTCTTT. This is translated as CASSFGDGEAFF.